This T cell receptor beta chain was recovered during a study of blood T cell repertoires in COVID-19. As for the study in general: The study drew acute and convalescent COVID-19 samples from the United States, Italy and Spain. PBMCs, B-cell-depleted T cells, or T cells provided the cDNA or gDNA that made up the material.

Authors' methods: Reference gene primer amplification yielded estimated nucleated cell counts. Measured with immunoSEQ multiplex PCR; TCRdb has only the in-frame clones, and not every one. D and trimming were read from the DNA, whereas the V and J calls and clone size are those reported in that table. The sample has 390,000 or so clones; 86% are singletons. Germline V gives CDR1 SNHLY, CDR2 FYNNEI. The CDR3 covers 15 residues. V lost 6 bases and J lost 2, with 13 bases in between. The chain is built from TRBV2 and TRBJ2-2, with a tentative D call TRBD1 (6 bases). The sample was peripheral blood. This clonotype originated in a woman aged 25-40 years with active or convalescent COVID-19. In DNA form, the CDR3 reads TGTGCCAGCAGGGGGGCCGGTACCAACACCGGGGAGCTGTTTTTT. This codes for CASRGAGTNTGELFF. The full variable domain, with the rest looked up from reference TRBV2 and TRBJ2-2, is EPEVTQTPSHQVTQMGQEVILRCVPISNHLYFYWYRQILGQKVEFLVSFYNNEISEKSEIFDDQFSVERPDGSNFTLKIRSTKLEDSAMYFCASRGAGTNTGELFFGEGSRLTVL.